This T cell receptor beta chain is drawn from a study of T cells after yellow fever vaccination. Whole-study results and caveats: Contaminants from the bulk population, in the form of abundant clonotypes, could be found in FACS-sorted repertoires.

CDR1 and CDR2 (germline): DFQATT, SNEGSKA (reference sequence). V was trimmed by 3 bases and J by 4 bases, leaving 10 bases between them. The CDR3 spans 14 residues. Of note for this clonotype: The target antigen is unknown.

TCRdb itself ran the 5' RACE reads through MiXCR, one entry per CDR3 protein. The top ten hold over 12% of the sample, which has 300,000 to 400,000 distinct CDR3 sequences, around 6.4% seen once. The starting material was PBMCs, obtained 5 days after the yellow fever booster vaccination. The source is a man aged 30 to 39 who received the YFV17D yellow fever vaccine. The rearrangement joins TRBV20-1 to TRBJ2-6; tentatively, D is TRBD1 (6 bases). This CDR3 is CSASSGDGANVLTF. The CDR3 coding sequence is TGCAGTGCTAGTTCAGGGGACGGGGCCAACGTCCTGACTTTC.